Given below is one T cell receptor beta chain in context. Which antigen it targets is not known. Sequence at one end of the junction differs from germline and may be a read error. The immunoSEQ Assay was the method used to sequence TCRbeta CDR3 regions. After extraction, genomic DNA underwent amplification by bias-controlled multiplex PCR, followed by high-throughput sequencing. Per the authors' processing: To quantify the absolute abundance of each unique TCRbeta CDR3 region, sequences were collapsed and filtered. Usable DNA was measured by amplifying reference genes present in all nucleated cells, and TCRbeta template counts were normalized to that usable DNA to estimate T cell fraction. Repertoire TCRs were annotated as SARS-CoV-2-specific when V gene, CDR3 amino acid sequence and J gene were exactly matched to a known reactive TCR set. The reference SARS-CoV-2 TCR set came from MIRA and was filtered for enrichment in COVID-19-positive ImmuneCODE repertoires, removing public or cross-reactive TCRs. Using the MIRA antigens, annotated TCRs were further analysed by specific ORF or by position within an ORF. Breadth was defined as the number of annotated unique rearrangements divided by the total number of unique productive rearrangements, and depth was defined as the summed frequency of the annotated unique rearrangements. Two-sided Wilcoxon rank-sum tests were used to compare TCR breadth between groups. In its TCRdb copy, this immuneACCESS table keeps in-frame sequences only and misses some clones. Where compared with another copy, unresolved V genes explain less than half of these, and the others have no known cause. For V, J and clone size, that table is used; D and trimming come from the DNA. The sample profile shows some 450,000 clones; roughly 88% of them were found once. More than 3.5% of the sample lies in the top ten.

As encoded in the germline V gene, CDR1 is KGHSH while CDR2 is LQKENI. Its CDR3 holds 15 amino acids, cysteine through phenylalanine. The kept DNA is CDR3 alone, 45 bases in frame from the first base. What the treatment or condition label conveys for this sample: some 19 received Ad26.COV2.S at low or high dose, single or two shots; several received placebo; per-sample allocation not given. For vaccine and placebo recipients, the sequenced repertoires came from samples collected on day 63 after the first injection. Cohort 1b enrolled roughly 25 adults aged 18-55 years at a single site in Boston, USA, between 29 July and 7 August 2020. Ad26.COV2.S was a replication-incompetent adenovirus type 26 vector expressing a prefusion-stabilized SARS-CoV-2 spike protein from the original Wuhan strain. The entry originates in a study of Ad26.COV2.S vaccination and SARS-CoV-2 variants (dated by TCRdb to the early 2020s). About the study as a whole: Vaccine-arm donors came from COV1001, a multicentre, randomized, double-blind, placebo-controlled phase I-IIa trial of Ad26.COV2.S in healthy adults. Blinding of investigators to trial group allocation was maintained during experiments and outcome assessment. The TCR-sequenced set comprised approximately 32 samples: some 20 Ad26.COV2.S vaccine recipients, 5 placebo recipients and 8 SARS-CoV-2 convalescent individuals. The specificity and breadth of SARS-CoV-2-reactive T cell receptors after Ad26.COV2.S vaccination were assessed by TCRbeta repertoire sequencing. Dosing of Ad26.COV2.S was intramuscular, at either 5x10^10 or 1x10^11 viral particles, delivered as one shot or as two shots spaced 56 days apart. Participants in the trial were split at random into five groups of five each, receiving low-dose or high-dose Ad26.COV2.S once or twice, or else placebo on both occasions. The study at large found these results: Comparable non-spike TCR breadth was observed between vaccine and placebo recipients, consistent with only spike being contained in the vaccine. The study was not powered to compare responses between vaccine doses or regimens. It was noted by the authors that total T cell responses may have been underestimated by the TCR breadth and depth analyses. After vaccination, spike-specific CD8+ and CD4+ T cell responses were reported to show substantial breadth. Spike-specific TCR breadth was higher in Ad26.COV2.S recipients than in placebo recipients (P = 0.0014).

The sequenced sample was peripheral blood, obtained in a trial of Ad26.COV2.S vaccine versus placebo. This receptor was obtained from a person aged 18 to 59 who received the Ad26.COV2.S COVID-19 vaccine or a placebo. The receptor chain draws on TRBV18 and TRBJ2-2, with the D gene possibly TRBD1 or TRBD2, each one fitting 6 bases. The nucleotides read TGTGCCAGCGCACCGACGGGGGCTGGGACCGGGGAGCTGTTTTTT. This translates into CASAPTGAGTGELFF.